This TCR beta chain was sequenced during a study of early T cells in non-severe SARS-CoV-2 infection (dated by TCRdb to about 2021). General notes on the study: TCR sequencing used bulk RNA from unsorted whole blood, so alpha and beta chains could not be paired. Study-level results and caveats: VDJdb matching was skewed toward anti-spike CD8 responses and likely underestimated virus-specific expansions by missing private and CD4 specificities.

A case-control design nested within a healthcare worker cohort in London, UK, was used, with weekly nasopharyngeal swab PCR tests and blood sampling performed. Between 23 and 31 March 2020, the week of the UK lockdown, healthcare workers were enrolled and then followed up weekly for as long as 16 weeks. This clonotype was picked up a small number of times. Its antigen is still unknown. No base-level quality is on record; no much larger clone is a single base apart. Library generation was performed with 5' RACE. These reads were obtained on a NextSeq 500. In the TCR library protocol, unique molecular identifiers were attached to individual cDNA molecules to correct for PCR bias and sequencing error. TCR alpha and beta chains were both sequenced, and the abundances of alpha and beta sequences in each sample were closely correlated with each other. The authors' pipeline ran thus. Decombinator V4 was used to annotate TCR sequences for V gene, J gene and CDR3. TCRs were defined as expanded if a significant change between any two time points was detected under a Poisson model with p below 0.0001. TCR abundances were normalised to the total number of TCRs sequenced per sample and expressed as counts per million. MAIT TCRs were defined by TRAV1-2 paired with TRAJ12, TRAJ20 or TRAJ33, and iNKT TCRs by TRAV10 paired with TRAJ18. VDJdb, accessed 1 November 2021, was searched for CMV, EBV and SARS-CoV-2 annotated TCRs, excluding TCRs annotated for multiple antigens. TCRdb cleaned the public reads at Q25 with fastp, built clones with MiXCR and kept in-frame beta chains. Under each unique CDR3 protein, matching rows form one entry showing the most common genes and DNA. The V and J calls were not made by the authors but by TCRdb's processing. This sample gives roughly 70,000 distinct CDR3 sequences in total; more than 15% of them show up just once. Roughly 10% of the sample is taken by the ten largest.

The CDR3 spans 14 residues, from the cysteine through the phenylalanine. Only the CDR3 portion is preserved as DNA: 42 bases, with reading frame beginning at the first base. After removal of 7 bases from V and 4 bases from J, the junction retains 9 bases not matched to a gene. Looking up the germline V gene (reference sequence) yields CDR1 SGHKS and CDR2 YYEKEE. The sequenced sample was whole blood, obtained at baseline. The rearrangement combines TRBV5-5 with TRBJ2-7; the junction holds 9 bases that match TRBD1. This receptor was obtained from an adult who was a healthcare worker with PCR-confirmed SARS-CoV-2 infection or an uninfected control (not recorded which). The nucleotide sequence is TGTGCCAGCCCTCTGAGGACAGGGGATTACGAGCAGTACTTC. Translated, this is CASPLRTGDYEQYF. Extended through the reference TRBV5-5 and TRBJ2-7 proteins, this CDR3 yields the full variable domain: DAGVTQSPTHLIKTRGQQVTLRCSPISGHKSVSWYQQVLGQGPQFIFQYYEKEERGRGNFPDRFSARQFPNYSSELNVNALLLGDSALYLCASPLRTGDYEQYFGPGTRLTVT.